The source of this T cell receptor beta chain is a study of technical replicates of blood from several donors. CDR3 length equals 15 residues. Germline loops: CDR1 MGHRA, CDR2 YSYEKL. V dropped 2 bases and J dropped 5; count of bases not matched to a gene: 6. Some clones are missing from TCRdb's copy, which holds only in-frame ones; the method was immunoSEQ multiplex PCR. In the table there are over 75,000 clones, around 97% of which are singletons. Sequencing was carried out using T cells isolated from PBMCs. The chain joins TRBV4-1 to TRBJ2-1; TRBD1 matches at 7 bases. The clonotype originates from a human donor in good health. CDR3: CASSQPPGQNNEQFF. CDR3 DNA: TGCGCCAGCAGCCAACCCCCGGGACAGAACAATGAGCAGTTCTTC.